Ten or more counts support the clone carrying this T cell receptor (beta chain). The antigen is not known. The data belong to a study of T cells after yellow fever vaccination. Across the study: Preparing low-cell-number fractions relied on SMART-Seq v4 Ultra Low Input. Study outcomes and limitations: Booster samples showed a return of most primary-vaccination clones (roughly 95% CD4, approximately 85% CD8).

As TCR cDNA was made by 5'RACE template switching, a universal primer site and UMIs were added. MiXCR, applied by TCRdb to the 5' RACE reads, yields one record per CDR3 protein. The sample lists about 240,000 distinct CDR3 sequences, 6.9% seen once, with about 0.85% in the top ten. Sequencing was performed on CD4+ T cells sorted from PBMCs, taken 15 days after the yellow fever booster vaccination. This receptor was obtained from a man under 40 who received the YFV17D yellow fever vaccine.

The DNA for the CDR3 is TGTGCCAGCAGGCCCCTGAGCCCTGGGAATGGGGATGAGCAGTTCTTC. Protein: CASRPLSPGNGDEQFF. The V and J genes are TRBV6-1 and TRBJ2-1; D gene ambiguous. Per the germline V gene, CDR1 is MNHNS and CDR2 is SASEGT. The CDR3 is 16 amino acids. Trimming shortened V by 6 bases and J by 8 bases, and 23 bases separated the two germline ends.